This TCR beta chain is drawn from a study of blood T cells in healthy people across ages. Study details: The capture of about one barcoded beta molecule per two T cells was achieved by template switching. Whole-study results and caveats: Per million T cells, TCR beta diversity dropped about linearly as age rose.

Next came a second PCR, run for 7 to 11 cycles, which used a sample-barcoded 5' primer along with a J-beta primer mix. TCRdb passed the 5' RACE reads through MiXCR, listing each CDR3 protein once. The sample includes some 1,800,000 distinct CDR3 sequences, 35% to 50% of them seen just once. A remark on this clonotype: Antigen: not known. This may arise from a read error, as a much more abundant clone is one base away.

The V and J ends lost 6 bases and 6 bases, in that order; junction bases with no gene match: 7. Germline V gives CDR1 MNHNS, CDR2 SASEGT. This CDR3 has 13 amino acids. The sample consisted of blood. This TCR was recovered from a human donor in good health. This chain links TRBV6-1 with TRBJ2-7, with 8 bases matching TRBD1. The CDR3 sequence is CASRFGQGSEQYF. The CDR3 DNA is TGTGCCAGCAGGTTCGGACAGGGATCCGAGCAGTACTTC.